These 20 T cell receptor beta chains share one sample of origin, sequenced in a study of vaccination and CD4 T cells after COVID-19. Treatment: approximately 11-day PBMC culture with coronavirus spike peptide pools or control peptides (ViraFEST assay). Oncomine TCR Beta short-read sequencing was applied to DNA from cultured CD4+ T cells. TCRdb independently ran MiXCR on the PCR reads; one entry per CDR3 protein. The sample consists of fewer than 15,000 distinct CDR3 sequences, roughly 61% of them appearing once. The antigens for these receptors are not known. The sequenced sample consisted of CD4+ T cells from blood, cultured in vitro. The receptors originated from a human donor who had recovered from COVID-19.

This clonotype appeared a few times. The V call is TRBV12-3 or TRBV12-4, the J call TRBJ1-1; D is ambiguous. The CDR3 extends over 14 amino acids. V was shortened by 4 bases and J by 10 bases, with 19 bases between the two germline ends. This CDR3 reads CASSSIRTIRRAFF. The CDR3, as DNA: TGTGCCAGCAGTTCTATTAGGACCATAAGGAGAGCTTTCTTT.

The rearrangement joins TRBV7-9 to TRBJ1-1, with D tentatively TRBD1 (5 bases). The CDR3 runs to 13 residues. In germline, CDR1 is SEHNR, CDR2 FQNEAQ (reference sequence). V lost 2 bases, J lost 1 base, and 5 bases lay in between. CDR3 sequence reads: CASSLQGNTEAFF. The CDR3 bases are TGTGCCAGCAGCTTACAGGGGAACACTGAAGCTTTCTTT.

The CDR3 DNA follows: TGTGCCAGCAGCTTCGGACCTTACCCCTACGAGCAGTACTTC. This translates into CASSFGPYPYEQYF. This chain uses TRBV11-2 with TRBJ2-7; the D is unclear. The CDR3 is 14 residues long. Trimming removed 3 bases from V and 2 bases from J, with 11 bases in between. Germline lookup yields CDR1 SGHAT and CDR2 FQNNGV.

This clonotype appeared a single time. The chain carries TRBV19 and TRBJ1-1; D perhaps matches TRBD1 (6 bases). Looked up from germline, CDR1 is LNHDA and CDR2 is SQIVND (reference sequence). The CDR3 is 13 amino acids. The germline V and J ends were trimmed by 5 bases and 4 bases, with 11 bases remaining between them. The CDR3 DNA reads TGTGCCAGTAGTGATTCAGGGGCCACTGAAGCTTTCTTT. Its protein product is CASSDSGATEAFF.

The chain combines TRBV5-4 with TRBJ2-2, with 15 bases aligning to TRBD2. This CDR3 spans 18 amino acids. The V gene's germline CDR1 is SGHNT and CDR2 YYREEE (reference sequence). V dropped 4 bases and J dropped 4; count of bases not matched to a gene: 8. The CDR3 nucleotides are TGTGCCAGCAGCCCCAGGGGACTAGCGGGAGGTATCACCGGGGAGCTGTTTTTT. The encoded protein is CASSPRGLAGGITGELFF.

This clonotype was counted a few times. This chain uses TRBV19 with TRBJ1-5; the D gene is possibly TRBD1 (5 bases). In germline, CDR1 is LNHDA, CDR2 SQIVND (reference sequence). The ends were cut back, 3 bases at V and 0 bases at J, with 9 bases in the middle. The CDR3 consists of 15 residues. The CDR3 DNA reads TGTGCCAGTAGTATGAACAGGAATAGCAATCAGCCCCAGCATTTT. Translating it yields CASSMNRNSNQPQHF.

This rearrangement joins TRBV10-1 to TRBJ2-2, with D perhaps assigned TRBD1 or TRBD2 (6 bases each). V was trimmed by 6 bases and J by 3 bases, leaving 11 bases between them. From germline, CDR1 is WNHNN and CDR2 SYGVQD (reference sequence). The CDR3 runs to 14 residues. Here the CDR3 DNA reads TGCGCCAGCAGGAACAGGGAGGACACCGGGGAGCTGTTTTTT. Amino acids: CASRNREDTGELFF.

This clonotype was picked up a small number of times. The chain is built from TRBV2 and TRBJ2-1; possible D gene TRBD2, 5 bases. The V gene's germline CDR1 is SNHLY and CDR2 FYNNEI. V lost 7 bases to trimming and J lost 1 base, with 8 bases between them. CDR3 length: 13 residues. Here the CDR3 DNA reads TGTGCCAGCATGAGCGGTTCCTACAATGAGCAGTTCTTC. Its protein is CASMSGSYNEQFF.

J is TRBJ2-1 and V is TRBV7-7; D possibly uses TRBD1 or TRBD2 (5 bases each). The V end was cut by 1 base, the J end by 6 bases, with 10 bases between. The CDR3 loop spans 14 amino acids. Germline CDR1 SSHAT, CDR2 FNYEAQ (reference sequence). CDR3 loop: CASSLGSGGNEQFF. CDR3 nucleotide sequence: TGTGCCAGCAGCTTAGGGTCTGGGGGCAATGAGCAGTTCTTC. Full variable domain (outside the CDR3, taken from reference TRBV7-7 and TRBJ2-1): GAGVSQSPRYKVTKRGQDVTLRCDPISSHATLYWYQQALGQGPEFLTYFNYEAQPDKSGLPSDRFSAERPEGSISTLTIQRTEQRDSAMYRCASSLGSGGNEQFFGPGTRLTVL.

The rearrangement links TRBV14 to TRBJ1-1; 8 bases are shared with TRBD1. Germline assignment: CDR1 SGHDN and CDR2 FVKESK. The CDR3 has 16 residues. The junction had 7 bases not matched to a gene; V was cut back by 4 bases and J by 0 bases. The CDR3 DNA sequence: TGTGCCAGCAGCCCCCAGGGGGCCCTCATGAACACTGAAGCTTTCTTT. This gives the protein CASSPQGALMNTEAFF. The full variable domain, its missing parts supplied by reference TRBV14 and TRBJ1-1, is EAGVTQFPSHSVIEKGQTVTLRCDPISGHDNLYWYRRVMGKEIKFLLHFVKESKQDESGMPNNRFLAERTGGTYSTLKVQPAELEDSGVYFCASSPQGALMNTEAFFGQGTRLTVV.

This clonotype appeared once. V is TRBV12-3 or TRBV12-4 and J is TRBJ2-7; possible D gene TRBD1, 6 bases. V dropped 5 bases and J dropped 4 bases, with 12 bases sitting between them. The CDR3 extends over 13 amino acids. CDR3 sequence (DNA): TGTGCCAGCAGTATACGTGACAGGTACGAGCAGTACTTC. Protein sequence: CASSIRDRYEQYF.

The rearrangement uses TRBV20-1 and TRBJ1-1; D possibly corresponds to TRBD1 (5 bases). Germline assignment: CDR1 DFQATT and CDR2 SNEGSKA (reference sequence). The CDR3 is 15 residues long. Trimming removed 1 base at V and 0 bases at J, with 12 bases between. The CDR3 sequence is CSARAGAGLNTEAFF. For the CDR3, the DNA is TGCAGTGCTAGAGCCGGGGCCGGGTTGAACACTGAAGCTTTCTTT.

The chain joins TRBV2 to TRBJ2-5; no clear D. Germline CDR1 reads SNHLY; CDR2 reads FYNNEI. Trimming removed 0 bases from V and 6 bases from J, with 8 bases in between. The CDR3 runs 13 residues. The CDR3 coding sequence is TGTGCCAGCAGTGAAGCCCCCGCCCAGACCCAGTACTTC. It specifies CASSEAPAQTQYF.

This chain connects TRBV6-2 or TRBV6-3 to TRBJ2-5; the D is unclear. This CDR3 has 14 residues. Germline CDR1 and CDR2: MNHEY and SVGEGT. V was clipped by 8 bases and J by 1 base, with 14 bases between them. For the CDR3, the DNA is TGTGCCAGCGCTTACGACTCCCCCCAAGAGACCCAGTACTTC. The encoded protein is CASAYDSPQETQYF.

The chain combines TRBV5-5 with TRBJ1-2; 12 nucleotides line up with TRBD1. Germline loops: CDR1 SGHKS, CDR2 YYEKEE (reference sequence). J gave up 7 bases and V 4 bases, and 5 bases lay outside the gene matches. This CDR3 contains 14 residues. CDR3 nucleotide sequence: TGTGCCAGCAGCACCGGGACAGGGGGCCTTGGCTACACCTTC. This translates into CASSTGTGGLGYTF. The complete variable domain, with remaining parts taken from reference TRBV5-5 and TRBJ1-2, reads DAGVTQSPTHLIKTRGQQVTLRCSPISGHKSVSWYQQVLGQGPQFIFQYYEKEERGRGNFPDRFSARQFPNYSSELNVNALLLGDSALYLCASSTGTGGLGYTFGSGTRLTVV.

This clonotype has just a few counts. V gene TRBV20-1 combines with J gene TRBJ2-5; possible D gene TRBD2, 6 bases. The ends were cut back, 0 bases at V and 1 base at J, with 12 bases in the middle. The CDR3 contains 15 residues. Looked up from germline, CDR1 is DFQATT and CDR2 is SNEGSKA (reference sequence). DNA of the CDR3: TGCAGTGCTAGAGATCGGGAGTGGGCCCAAGAGACCCAGTACTTC. It yields the protein CSARDREWAQETQYF.

The chain carries TRBV20-1 and TRBJ2-4, with D maybe TRBD2 (6 bases). Deletions cut 6 bases from V and 7 bases from J, with 16 bases between. The CDR3 has 13 amino acids. Germline loops: CDR1 DFQATT, CDR2 SNEGSKA (reference sequence). The CDR3 loop is CSAPRGAGNIQYF. The CDR3 DNA sequence: TGCAGTGCGCCGAGGGGCGCGGGGAACATTCAGTACTTC.

This clonotype was detected only a few times. This chain connects TRBV20-1 to TRBJ1-1; TRBD1 might be the D (6 bases). This CDR3 is 12 amino acids long. V lost 5 bases, J lost 6 bases, and 13 bases lay in between. Per germline, CDR1 DFQATT and CDR2 SNEGSKA (reference sequence). CDR3 coding DNA: TGCAGTGCTTCCCCAGGGGTTCCTGAAGCTTTCTTT. Protein sequence: CSASPGVPEAFF.

The chain uses TRBV12-3 or TRBV12-4 and TRBJ1-5; D might be TRBD1 (5 bases). The CDR3 spans 15 residues. The V gene lost 1 base and the J gene lost 3 bases, with 10 bases spanning the gap. The CDR3 loop is CASSLVQGDNQPQHF. The CDR3 DNA follows: TGTGCCAGCAGTTTAGTTCAGGGAGACAATCAGCCCCAGCATTTT.

V usage is TRBV7-3 and J usage is TRBJ2-5, with D unclear. The ends were cut back, 1 base at V and 5 bases at J, with 8 bases in the middle. This CDR3 spans 13 amino acids. The V gene's germline CDR1 is SGHTA and CDR2 FQGTGA. The DNA for the CDR3 is TGTGCCAGCAGCTTAAGTCTAGGGGAGACCCAGTACTTC. Translation: CASSLSLGETQYF. Full variable domain (rest looked up from reference TRBV7-3 and TRBJ2-5): GAGVSQTPSNKVTEKGKYVELRCDPISGHTALYWYRQSLGQGPEFLIYFQGTGAADDSGLPNDRFFAVRPEGSVSTLKIQRTERGDSAVYLCASSLSLGETQYFGPGTRLLVL.